The clone carrying this TCR beta chain was seen only once. This entry comes from a study of shared clonotypes between healthy human individuals. This CDR3 has 14 amino acids. Germline CDR1 reads MNHEY; CDR2 reads SMNVEV (reference sequence). V lost 8 bases and J 3 bases, leaving 13 bases between the germline ends. CD4+ cell separation produced CD45RA+ naive and CD45RA-negative memory subsets. The table came from immunoSEQ multiplex PCR; TCRdb's copy has only in-frame clones and leaves some out. This repertoire shows 950,000 to 1,300,000 clones, approximately 68% found once; its top ten account for approximately 1.5%.

The TCR comes from a man between 18 and 29 years old in good health. The V call is TRBV27, the J call TRBJ1-4; D uncertain. Input material: memory CD4+ T cells sorted from blood. The sample's subset: CD45RA-negative fraction. The CDR3 DNA is TGTGCCAGCCGCCGGGCCGCACCTAATGAAAAACTGTTTTTT. This encodes CASRRAAPNEKLFF.